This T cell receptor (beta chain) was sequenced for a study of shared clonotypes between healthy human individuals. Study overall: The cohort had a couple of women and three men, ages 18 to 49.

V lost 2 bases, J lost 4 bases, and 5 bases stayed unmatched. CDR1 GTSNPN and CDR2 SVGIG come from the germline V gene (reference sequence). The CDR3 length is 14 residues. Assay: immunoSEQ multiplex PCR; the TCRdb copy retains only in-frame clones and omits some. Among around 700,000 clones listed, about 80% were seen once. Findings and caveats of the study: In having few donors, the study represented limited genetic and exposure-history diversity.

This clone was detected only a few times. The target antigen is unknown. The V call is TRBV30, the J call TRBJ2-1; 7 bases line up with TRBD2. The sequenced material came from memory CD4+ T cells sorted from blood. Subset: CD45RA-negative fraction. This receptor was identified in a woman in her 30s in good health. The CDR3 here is CAWSRGSRYNEQFF. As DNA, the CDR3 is TGTGCCTGGAGTCGCGGGAGTCGATACAATGAGCAGTTCTTC.